Shown below are 16 T cell receptor beta chains from a single sample sequenced in a study of T cell repertoires in cytomegalovirus infection. TCRdb reprocessed the reads via MiXCR and lists one record per CDR3 protein. The table lists a few hundred thousand distinct CDR3 sequences, about 40% of them singletons. Which antigens these TCRs recognize remains unknown. The sequencing here drew on cultured PBMCs, taken from culture after CMV antigen stimulation. The receptors originated from a human donor in good health (CMV status not recorded). Some clones in this sample may be carry-over from other donors' samples.

The chain is built from TRBV6-6 and TRBJ2-7; D unresolved. The CDR3 extends over 13 amino acids. Trimming shortened V by 5 bases and J by 2 bases, and 10 bases separated the two germline ends. Germline values: CDR1 MNHNY, CDR2 SVGAGI (reference sequence). The CDR3, as DNA: TGTGCCAGCAGTGCGACCCCCGCCTACGAGCAGTACTTC. Residues: CASSATPAYEQYF.

The chain carries TRBV9 and TRBJ2-1, with no clear D. This CDR3 is built from 17 residues. V gave up 0 bases and J gave up 2 bases, with 15 bases separating them. Germline CDR1 is SGDLS and CDR2 is YYNGEE. CDR3 protein: CASSVAGLMDPYNEQFF. The DNA for the CDR3 is TGTGCCAGCAGCGTAGCTGGGTTGATGGATCCCTACAATGAGCAGTTCTTC.

This clonotype was counted many times. The rearrangement joins TRBV5-1 to TRBJ2-5; no firm D call. Germline assignment: CDR1 SGHRS and CDR2 YFSETQ. The length of the CDR3 is 11 residues. The germline V and J ends were trimmed by 5 bases and 2 bases, with 4 bases remaining between them. CDR3 protein: CASRGQETQYF. CDR3 in DNA: TGCGCCAGCAGGGGGCAAGAGACCCAGTACTTC.

This clonotype was seen a handful of times. The chain carries TRBV7-2 and TRBJ2-3; 8 nucleotides align to TRBD1. CDR3 size: 15 residues. Germline CDR1 is SGHTA and CDR2 is FQGNSA. Trimming took 1 base from V and 8 from J; bases not matched to a gene: 8. Written as DNA, the CDR3 is TGTGCCAGCAGCTTAGGGGACAGGCAACTAGGTACGCAGTATTTT. Translated, it gives CASSLGDRQLGTQYF.

Only a few counts were recorded for this clonotype. The chain joins TRBV6-1 to TRBJ2-5; 8 bases agree with TRBD1. The germline gives CDR1 MNHNS, CDR2 SASEGT. Germline trimming cut 5 bases from V and 1 base from J; bases unmatched to any gene: 6. The CDR3 is made up of 15 amino acids. The CDR3 region is CASSPRDRPQETQYF. The CDR3 DNA is TGTGCCAGCAGTCCCCGGGACAGGCCCCAAGAGACCCAGTACTTC.

The J gene is TRBJ1-2, the V gene TRBV19; unclear D gene. The CDR3 length is 17 residues. Germline lookup yields CDR1 LNHDA and CDR2 SQIVND (reference sequence). Trimming removed 4 bases at V and 0 bases at J, with 18 bases between. The CDR3 is CASSRAGIPDSNYGYTF. As DNA, the CDR3 is TGTGCCAGTAGTAGGGCCGGGATCCCAGACTCTAACTATGGCTACACCTTC. The whole variable domain, remainder taken from reference TRBV19 and TRBJ1-2, is DGGITQSPKYLFRKEGQNVTLSCEQNLNHDAMYWYRQDPGQGLRLIYYSQIVNDFQKGDIAEGYSVSREKKESFPLTVTSAQKNPTAFYLCASSRAGIPDSNYGYTFGSGTRLTVV.

Written as DNA, the CDR3 is TGCGCCAGCAGCCAAAGCTCGCGAGGGAACGGGGCCGGGGAGCTGTTTTTT. It yields the protein CASSQSSRGNGAGELFF. The chain is built from TRBV4-1 and TRBJ2-2, with TRBD2 as a possible D gene (5 bases). Germline lookup yields CDR1 MGHRA and CDR2 YSYEKL. The V and J ends lost 2 bases and 6 bases respectively, with 19 bases between them. The CDR3 runs 17 residues.

This chain links TRBV4-2 with TRBJ2-7; 7 bases map to TRBD1. Germline CDR1 and CDR2: LGHNA and YNFKEQ. V lost 1 base to trimming and J lost 5 bases; unmatched junction nucleotides: 2. This CDR3 has 13 amino acids. As DNA, the CDR3 is TGTGCCAGCAGCCAAGGCGACAGGGACGAGCAGTACTTC. It encodes CASSQGDRDEQYF.

This clonotype has a count of ten or more. This rearrangement joins TRBV7-2 to TRBJ2-7; D gene ambiguous. CDR1 and CDR2 from the germline V gene are SGHTA and FQGNSA. The V gene lost 5 bases and the J gene lost 4 bases, with 12 bases spanning the gap. The CDR3 has 13 amino acids. CDR3 protein: CASSDKMGYEQYF. The CDR3 DNA follows: TGTGCCAGCAGCGATAAAATGGGTTACGAGCAGTACTTC.

V usage is TRBV18 and J usage is TRBJ1-3; D is perhaps TRBD1 (6 bases). Trimming took off 5 bases at V and 0 bases at J, with 11 bases between the two ends. This CDR3 is 15 amino acids long. The germline V gene has CDR1 KGHSH and CDR2 LQKENI. In nucleotides, the CDR3 is TGTGCCAGCTCAAACCGGGACAACTCTGGAAACACCATATATTTT. This encodes CASSNRDNSGNTIYF.

This clonotype was picked up many times. The chain has TRBV7-6 and TRBJ2-3; D possibly matches TRBD1 or TRBD2 (5 bases each). Between the trimmed V and J ends, which lost 8 bases and 6 bases, there was a span of 21 bases. Germline V gene data show CDR1 as SGHVS and CDR2 as FNYEAQ. The CDR3 runs 15 residues. CDR3 sequence: CASQKRVLAGDTQYF. The CDR3 region has the DNA TGTGCCAGCCAAAAAAGAGTCCTAGCAGGGGATACGCAGTATTTT.

This clonotype was picked up a small number of times. The chain employs TRBV7-6 and TRBJ1-3; D remains ambiguous. Germline CDR1 and CDR2: SGHVS and FNYEAQ. The CDR3 is made up of 17 amino acids. Between the trimmed V and J ends, which lost 1 base and 1 base, there was a span of 14 bases. CDR3 sequence reads: CASSLEGALTSGNTIYF. Written as DNA, the CDR3 is TGTGCCAGCAGCTTAGAGGGCGCATTAACTTCTGGAAACACCATATATTTT. The complete variable domain, with remaining parts taken from reference TRBV7-6 and TRBJ1-3, reads GAGVSQSPRYKVTKRGQDVALRCDPISGHVSLYWYRQALGQGPEFLTYFNYEAQQDKSGLPNDRFSAERPEGSISTLTIQRTEQRDSAMYRCASSLEGALTSGNTIYFGEGSWLTVV.

The CDR3, as DNA: TGTGCCAGCAGTTCTTTGGGACGGAGAATGAACACTGAAGCTTTCTTT. Translated: CASSSLGRRMNTEAFF. The gene calls are TRBV6-2 or TRBV6-3 and TRBJ1-1; D perhaps matches TRBD1 (5 bases). Trimming stripped 4 bases from V and 0 bases from J, with 15 bases between. Germline loops: CDR1 MNHEY, CDR2 SVGEGT. The CDR3 has 16 residues.

V usage is TRBV19 and J usage is TRBJ2-3; D possibly uses TRBD1 or TRBD2 (5 bases each). The CDR3 contains 15 residues. V was pared by 3 bases and J by 2 bases, with 12 bases between. Germline CDR1 and CDR2: LNHDA and SQIVND (reference sequence). CDR3 in amino acids: CASSITRDPTDTQYF. The CDR3 DNA reads as TGTGCCAGTAGTATCACCCGGGACCCCACAGATACGCAGTATTTT.

This clonotype occurred a few times. V gene TRBV6-5 combines with J gene TRBJ1-2, with no clear D. V dropped 6 bases and J dropped 0 bases, with 8 bases sitting between them. The CDR3 is 13 residues long. The germline V gene has CDR1 MNHEY and CDR2 SVGAGI. CDR3 amino acids: CASRANSNYGYTF. The CDR3 coding sequence is TGTGCCAGCAGGGCCAATTCTAACTATGGCTACACCTTC.

This clonotype came up a few times. This chain uses TRBV11-3 with TRBJ2-3; 12 bases fit TRBD2. CDR1 is SGHNT, CDR2 YENEEA, per germline. V lost 0 bases to trimming and J lost 1 base; unmatched junction nucleotides: 8. The CDR3 is 19 amino acids. CDR3 region: CASSLDIGLAGTRTDTQYF. CDR3 nucleotide sequence: TGTGCCAGCAGCTTAGATATCGGACTAGCGGGGACTCGCACAGATACGCAGTATTTT.